This TCR beta chain was found in a study of Graves' ophthalmopathy and Graves' hyperthyroidism. General observations from the study: Its predictions of ophthalmopathy progression gave the model 55% to 71% sensitivity and 72.22% specificity.

Clinicians diagnosed using symptoms, serum thyroxine, TRAb, thyroid ultrasound and orbital computed tomography. This clonotype has at least ten counts. Its matching antigen is unknown. Amplification targeted the TCR beta CDR3 regions, with RNA transcripts as the source material. RT-PCR in the first round used HTBI primers; a second-round multiplex PCR followed. From the multiplex PCR reads, TCRdb called clonotypes with MiXCR, one entry per CDR3 protein. The sample lists under 350,000 distinct CDR3 sequences, around a sixth occurring once. Sequences were obtained from peripheral blood. This receptor was taken from an adult man with Graves' ophthalmopathy.

CDR3 bases: TGTGCCAGCAGTCCATCCCACCTTCCGGAGACCCAGTACTTC. This encodes CASSPSHLPETQYF. This rearrangement joins TRBV27 to TRBJ2-5, with D hard to call. V lost 5 bases and J 5 bases, leaving 15 bases between the germline ends. Germline CDR1 is MNHEY and CDR2 is SMNVEV (reference sequence). The CDR3 consists of 14 residues.